Listed below are T cell receptor beta chains from one sample, sequenced in a study of tumor and adjacent non-tumor tissue in lung cancer. TCRdb re-called the multiplex PCR reads with MiXCR, one entry per CDR3 protein. The sample lists 200,000 to 250,000 distinct CDR3 sequences, 60% to 85% seen once, with almost 25% in the top ten. Sequenced material: lung tumor tissue. The receptors shown here come from a man between 60 and 70 years old with non-small cell lung cancer. Both conserved end residues are part of each CDR3. Fields, in order: V gene, clone size, J gene, CDR3 length, D gene, CDR3 DNA, CDR3 protein. A D gene is named only where the DNA matches it firmly. Part of the rows lack a size; the others show once, few, many or a class for expanded clones.

>TRBV7-3|.|TRBJ1-1|14|TRBD1
TGTGCCAGCAGCGCACAGGGGGCAGGGACTGAAGCTTTCTTT
CASSAQGAGTEAFF
>TRBV29-1|.|TRBJ1-5|16|.
TGCAGCACCACGGAGGGGGGAGGACTGCCCAATCAGCCCCAGCATTTT
CSTTEGGGLPNQPQHF
>TRBV6-2/TRBV6-3|.|TRBJ2-1|15|.
TGTGTCAGCAGTTTCAAGACCAAGAAGAACAATGAGCAGTTCTTC
CVSSFKTKKNNEQFF
>TRBV11-3|.|TRBJ2-1|13|.
TGTGCCAGCGGCCCCAGGCAGAACAATGAGCAGTTCTTC
CASGPRQNNEQFF
>TRBV5-5|.|TRBJ2-7|17|.
TGTACCAGCAGCTGGAACCTGATAGGGGCGGCCACATACGAACAGTACTTC
CTSSWNLIGAATYEQYF
>TRBV20-1|.|TRBJ2-1|15|.
TGCAGTGCAAAGTCAGCCGGCGCCGCCTACAATGAGCAGTTCTTC
CSAKSAGAAYNEQFF
>TRBV20-1|.|TRBJ1-2|11|.
TGCGGTGCTACCGGGGCAGAGATTGGAGTATTC
CGATGAEIGVF
>TRBV12-3/TRBV12-4|.|TRBJ2-3|13|.
TGTGCCAGCAGTTCCCATAGCGTAGAAACGCAGTATTTT
CASSSHSVETQYF
>TRBV20-1|.|TRBJ2-1|16|TRBD1
TGCAGTGCTACGACCTGGGGGACAGGAGGTGACAATGAGCAGTTCTTC
CSATTWGTGGDNEQFF
>TRBV29-1|few|TRBJ2-1|13|TRBD2
TGCAGCGTTGATACAATAGCCGGGAGGGTGCAGTTCTTC
CSVDTIAGRVQFF
>TRBV5-5|once|TRBJ2-1|14|TRBD2
TGTGCCAGCTGCTCGTATCTAGCGGCCTATGAGCAGTTCTTC
CASCSYLAAYEQFF
>TRBV4-1|once|TRBJ2-6|17|.
TGCGCCAGCAGCGCAAGGGACACAGACTCTCGGGCCAACGTCCTGACTTTC
CASSARDTDSRANVLTF
>TRBV12-3/TRBV12-4|.|TRBJ1-1|12|.
TGTGCCAGCAACGAGGACCAGACTGAAGTTTTCTTT
CASNEDQTEVFF
>TRBV4-1|.|TRBJ2-5|14|.
TGCGCCAGCTGCCAAGGATTAGCGGCGGCGACCCAGTACTTC
CASCQGLAAATQYF
>TRBV20-1|.|TRBJ2-1|14|.
TGCAGTGGGGAAAACGACAGTGCCTACAATGAGCAGTTCTTC
CSGENDSAYNEQFF
>TRBV4-2|.|TRBJ2-1|14|.
TGTGCCACCAGACAAGGCAGGCAATACAATGAGCAGTTCTTC
CATRQGRQYNEQFF
>TRBV5-8|many|TRBJ2-7|9|.
TGTGCCAGCAGCTTTAAGCAGTACTTC
CASSFKQYF
>TRBV6-1|many|TRBJ2-5|14|TRBD1
TGTGCCAGCATCCTGGGGACAGGGCTCACGGCCCAGTACTTC
CASILGTGLTAQYF
>TRBV28|.|TRBJ1-5|17|.
TGTGCCTGCAGTTTAATTTACACGGGGAAATGGGGTCAGCCCCAGCATTTT
CACSLIYTGKWGQPQHF
>TRBV29-1|many|TRBJ2-2|11|.
TGCAGCACGGGACATGCCGGGGAGCTGTTTTTT
CSTGHAGELFF
>TRBV12-3/TRBV12-4|.|TRBJ1-5|15|.
TGTGCCGGCAGGCGGGGCCCGCGGGGCAATCAGCCCCAGCATTTT
CAGRRGPRGNQPQHF
>TRBV11-3|.|TRBJ2-1|18|TRBD2
TGTGCCGACAGCGCCGGGAGGGGGACCCTTGATTTTTACAATGAGCAGTTCTTC
CADSAGRGTLDFYNEQFF
>TRBV11-2|.|TRBJ1-1|15|.
TGTGGCAACAGCTTTCGGCAGGGGCGGGAAACTGAAGCTTTCTTT
CGNSFRQGRETEAFF
>TRBV20-1|.|TRBJ2-5|14|TRBD1
TGCAGTGCTAGTGATACAGGCAGGGGGGAGACCCAGTACTTC
CSASDTGRGETQYF
>TRBV12-3/TRBV12-4|many|TRBJ1-5|14|.
TGTGCCAGCAGTAACAGGGATAGCAATCAGCCCCAGCATTTT
CASSNRDSNQPQHF
>TRBV7-8|.|TRBJ1-1|14|.
TGTGCCAGCAGCCAATCTACAAAGAACACTGAAGCTTTCTTT
CASSQSTKNTEAFF
>TRBV6-1|.|TRBJ2-5|13|.
TGTGCTAGCAGTGAGGGCCCAAAAGAGACCCAGCACTTC
CASSEGPKETQHF
>TRBV11-3|.|TRBJ2-1|14|TRBD2
TGTGTCAGCAGATGGACTAGCGGGGCGAGCGTGCAGTTCTTC
CVSRWTSGASVQFF
>TRBV11-2|.|TRBJ2-5|13|.
TGTGCCAGCGGCATAGTTCGACAAGAGACCCAGTACTTC
CASGIVRQETQYF
>TRBV5-1|many|TRBJ2-7|13|.
TGCGCCAGCAAACTCGCTGGGGGCAACGAGCAGTACTTC
CASKLAGGNEQYF
>TRBV4-2|.|TRBJ2-1|16|TRBD2
TGTGTCAGCAGCCAAGATGCAGCGGGAGTCCCCAACGAGCAGTTCTTC
CVSSQDAAGVPNEQFF
>TRBV20-1|.|TRBJ2-5|11|.
TGCAGTGCTAGGGAATTGGGGGTCCAGTACTTC
CSARELGVQYF
>TRBV20-1|.|TRBJ2-1|14|.
TGCAGTGCCCCATTCGGGACCAATTACAATGAGCAGTTCTTC
CSAPFGTNYNEQFF
>TRBV21-1|.|TRBJ2-1|13|.
TGTGCCAGCAGCAGCGACAGCTACAATGAGCAGTTCTTC
CASSSDSYNEQFF
>TRBV11-2|.|TRBJ2-5|17|.
TGTGCCAGCAGCTTAGTACCCCGCGTGACTATACAAGAGACCCAGTACTTC
CASSLVPRVTIQETQYF
>TRBV20-1|.|TRBJ2-7|16|TRBD1
TGCAGTGCTAGAGATCCTGGACAGGGCGCGGGCTACAAGCAATACTTC
CSARDPGQGAGYKQYF
>TRBV12-3/TRBV12-4|.|TRBJ2-2|16|TRBD2
TGTGCCAGCAGTTTCGCGGGGGGGATAAACACCGGGGAGCTGTTTTTT
CASSFAGGINTGELFF
>TRBV6-1|.|TRBJ2-1|15|.
TGTGCCAGCAGGAAGACAGGGACTACCTACAATGAGCAGTTCTTC
CASRKTGTTYNEQFF
>TRBV4-1|.|TRBJ2-1|19|TRBD2
TGCGCCAGCAACCAAGATTTGGATACGACTAGCAGGGAAGGGATGAAGCAGTTCTTC
CASNQDLDTTSREGMKQFF
>TRBV11-1|.|TRBJ2-5|14|.
TGTGCCAACACCCCCAACTGGGACTTTGAGACCCAGTACTTC
CANTPNWDFETQYF
>TRBV20-1|.|TRBJ2-3|14|TRBD2
TGCAGTGCTAGCGGACTAGCGGGGAGGGATATGCAGTACTTT
CSASGLAGRDMQYF